Listed below are T cell receptor beta chains from one sample, sequenced in a study of blood T cell repertoires in COVID-19. Repertoires were generated with immunoSEQ multiplex PCR, while TCRdb's copy carries only in-frame clones and drops some. The sample yields 25,000 to 30,000 clones, about four fifths seen once. The sequenced sample consisted of peripheral blood. These receptors were taken from a woman at least 80 years old with acute or convalescent COVID-19. The CDR3 runs from the conserved cysteine through the conserved F or W. The order of the fields is CDR3 length, V gene, clone size, J gene, D gene, CDR3 protein, CDR3 DNA. D genes are given only for firm matches. Size is omitted from some rows. Given values are once, few, many or a class for expanded clones.

>13|TRBV9|.|TRBJ1-2|.
CASSVRVDYGYTF
TGTGCCAGCAGCGTCCGCGTGGACTATGGCTACACCTTC
>13|TRBV6-5|.|TRBJ2-7|TRBD1
CASSKQGTYEQYF
TGTGCCAGCAGCAAACAGGGGACCTACGAGCAGTACTTC
>14|TRBV28|.|TRBJ1-2|.
CASKVWRDTYGYTF
TGTGCCAGCAAAGTTTGGAGGGATACCTATGGCTACACCTTC
>13|TRBV29-1|.|TRBJ2-1|.
CSVGASAYNEQFF
TGCAGCGTTGGGGCTAGCGCCTACAATGAGCAGTTCTTC
>14|TRBV5-1|.|TRBJ2-2|.
CASSLLAGAGELFF
TGCGCCAGCAGCTTGTTGGCAGGGGCCGGGGAGCTGTTTTTT
>15|TRBV18|many|TRBJ1-5|.
CASSPNGGSNQPQHF
TGTGCCAGCTCACCGAACGGGGGAAGCAATCAGCCCCAGCATTTT
>15|TRBV28|.|TRBJ1-2|.
CASSLGRRLGYGYTF
TGTGCCAGCAGTTTAGGGAGGAGGTTAGGCTATGGCTACACCTTC
>14|TRBV10-2|.|TRBJ1-1|.
CASNLRGENTEAFF
TGCGCCAGCAACCTCAGGGGAGAGAACACTGAAGCTTTCTTT
>16|TRBV15|.|TRBJ1-2|.
CATSREGKGVSYGYTF
TGTGCCACCAGCAGAGAGGGGAAAGGGGTATCCTATGGCTACACCTTC
>13|TRBV10-2|.|TRBJ2-1|.
CASRGASLNEQFF
TGCGCCAGCAGGGGCGCAAGCCTCAATGAGCAGTTCTTC
>12|TRBV3-1/TRBV3-2|.|TRBJ1-2|.
CASRGLNYGYTF
TGTGCCAGCCGGGGACTGAACTATGGCTACACCTTC
>14|TRBV7-8|.|TRBJ1-1|.
CASSLGPGDTEAFF
TGTGCCAGCAGCTTAGGTCCGGGAGACACTGAAGCTTTCTTT
>12|TRBV7-9|.|TRBJ2-7|.
CASSLETYEQYF
TGTGCCAGCAGCTTGGAGACCTACGAGCAGTACTTC
>13|TRBV3-1/TRBV3-2|once|TRBJ1-1|.
CASSQAGGIEAFF
TGTGCCAGCAGCCAGGCGGGGGGAATAGAAGCTTTCTTT
>14|TRBV4-1|.|TRBJ1-5|.
CASSLGTSNQPQHF
TGCGCCAGCAGCCTTGGGACATCCAATCAGCCCCAGCATTTT
>17|TRBV2|.|TRBJ2-4|TRBD2
CASRGWVSGVAKNIQYF
TGTGCCAGCAGGGGGTGGGTTAGCGGGGTCGCCAAAAACATTCAGTACTTC
>14|TRBV18|.|TRBJ1-1|TRBD1
CASSPNRGNTEAFF
TGTGCCAGCTCACCAAACAGGGGGAACACTGAAGCTTTCTTT
>13|TRBV5-6|.|TRBJ2-5|.
CASSETDQETQYF
TGTGCCAGCAGCGAAACAGATCAAGAGACCCAGTACTTC
>14|TRBV5-1|once|TRBJ1-1|.
CASSSSSVNTEAFF
TGCGCCAGCAGCTCCTCTTCCGTGAACACTGAAGCTTTCTTT
>15|TRBV5-4|once|TRBJ2-1|TRBD2
CASSFGTSRVNEQFF
TGTGCCAGCAGCTTTGGGACTAGTAGAGTCAATGAGCAGTTCTTC
>15|TRBV2|medium-sized|TRBJ2-3|TRBD2
CASKGTSGSPDTQYF
TGTGCCAGCAAAGGGACTAGCGGGAGCCCAGATACGCAGTATTTT
>15|TRBV5-1|few|TRBJ2-3|.
CASSLEWPFTDTQYF
TGCGCCAGCAGCCTCGAATGGCCCTTCACAGATACGCAGTATTTT
>14|TRBV19|once|TRBJ2-5|.
CASTSAGTEETQYF
TGTGCCAGTACATCCGCGGGGACAGAAGAGACCCAGTACTTC
>17|TRBV5-1|.|TRBJ1-4|TRBD1
CASSSSDRSAGNEKLFF
TGCGCCAGCAGCTCATCGGACAGGTCCGCGGGTAATGAAAAACTGTTTTTT
>20|TRBV24-1|once|TRBJ2-3|TRBD1
CATSFLRLQGGGTSTDTQYF
TGTGCCACCAGTTTCCTCAGGCTACAGGGGGGCGGGACGAGCACAGATACGCAGTATTTT
>15|TRBV27|.|TRBJ2-7|TRBD1
CASSFTGTGSIEQYF
TGTGCCAGCAGTTTCACCGGGACAGGGAGTATCGAGCAGTACTTC
>16|TRBV24-1|.|TRBJ2-1|TRBD2
CATSDSASGGDNEQFF
TGTGCCACCAGTGATTCGGCTAGCGGGGGGGACAATGAGCAGTTCTTC
>18|TRBV27|.|TRBJ2-2|TRBD2
CASRPRGGDPLNTGELFF
TGTGCCAGCCGGCCGCGGGGGGGGGATCCGCTAAACACCGGGGAGCTGTTTTTT
>11|TRBV6-5|.|TRBJ2-7|.
CASSTTYEQYF
TGTGCCAGCAGTACAACCTACGAGCAGTACTTC
>14|TRBV7-2|few|TRBJ1-2|TRBD1
CASSPGTGRYGYTF
TGTGCCAGCAGCCCAGGGACAGGCCGATATGGCTACACCTTC
>14|TRBV28|.|TRBJ2-7|TRBD1
CASTEGQGGYEQYF
TGTGCCAGCACTGAAGGACAGGGGGGTTACGAGCAGTACTTC
>16|TRBV14|.|TRBJ1-6|.
CASSTRSGPNNSPLHF
TGTGCCAGCAGCACCCGTTCAGGTCCAAATAATTCACCCCTCCACTTT
>13|TRBV5-1|.|TRBJ1-2|.
CASSLSEGDGYTF
TGCGCCAGCAGCTTATCTGAGGGGGATGGCTACACCTTC
>11|TRBV28|.|TRBJ1-4|.
CASSRVEKLFF
TGTGCCAGCAGCCGAGTTGAAAAACTGTTTTTT
>15|TRBV12-5|.|TRBJ1-2|.
CASALGEGATYGYTF
TGTGCTAGTGCCTTGGGTGAGGGCGCGACCTATGGCTACACCTTC
>19|TRBV5-1|.|TRBJ2-4|.
CASSSAGTAGTIAKNIQYF
TGCGCCAGCAGCTCAGCTGGGACTGCGGGGACCATAGCCAAAAACATTCAGTACTTC
>14|TRBV5-8|once|TRBJ2-2|TRBD2
CASSFGTSGGELFF
TGTGCCAGCAGCTTCGGGACTAGCGGCGGGGAGCTGTTTTTT
>15|TRBV11-2|.|TRBJ2-5|TRBD1
CASSYPTGVQETQYF
TGTGCCAGCAGCTACCCGACAGGGGTCCAAGAGACCCAGTACTTC
>15|TRBV5-1|.|TRBJ2-7|TRBD2
CASSSASGGNYEQYF
TGCGCCAGCAGCTCGGCTAGCGGGGGGAACTACGAGCAGTACTTC
>14|TRBV6-1|.|TRBJ2-7|.
CASSEALRGYEQYF
TGTGCCAGCAGTGAAGCGCTTCGGGGTTACGAGCAGTACTTC
>15|TRBV30|.|TRBJ1-5|.
CAWGPTQRSNQPQHF
TGTGCCTGGGGGCCAACCCAACGCAGCAATCAGCCCCAGCATTTT
>13|TRBV19|.|TRBJ2-5|TRBD2
CATQPQRGSAQYF
TGTGCCACCCAACCCCAGCGGGGATCGGCCCAGTACTTC
>11|TRBV20-1|.|TRBJ2-7|.
CRDRPSYEQYF
TGCAGAGACAGGCCTTCCTACGAGCAGTACTTC
>15|TRBV11-2|few|TRBJ2-7|TRBD1
CASSSRDSALYEQYF
TGTGCCAGCAGCTCTAGGGACAGTGCCCTCTACGAGCAGTACTTC
>15|TRBV7-6|few|TRBJ1-1|TRBD1
CASSLRQGRNTEAFF
TGTGCCAGCAGCTTAAGACAGGGGAGGAACACTGAAGCTTTCTTT
>16|TRBV16|.|TRBJ1-2|TRBD1
CASSQVAGGPLRGYTF
TGTGCCAGCAGCCAAGTGGCAGGGGGCCCACTGCGAGGCTACACCTTC
>19|TRBV19|.|TRBJ2-2|TRBD2
CASSKSGGTMTANTGELFF
TGTGCCAGTAGTAAAAGCGGGGGAACAATGACCGCGAACACCGGGGAGCTGTTTTTT
>15|TRBV5-1|.|TRBJ2-3|.
CASSLFGGSTDTQYF
TGCGCCAGCAGCTTGTTCGGGGGTAGCACAGATACGCAGTATTTT